A selection of T cell receptor beta chains follows, all from one sample in a study of CD8+ T cells in alopecia areata. This table comes from immunoSEQ multiplex PCR, and its TCRdb copy is limited to in-frame clones, with some not included. The table lists some 210,000 clones, 50% to 60% of them singletons. This material consisted of CD4+ T cells sorted from blood, taken at week 0. The receptors come from a human donor with alopecia areata. The CDR3 runs from the conserved cysteine through the conserved F or W. A D gene is named only where the DNA matches it firmly. Only part of the rows carry a size: once, few, many, or a class if the clone is expanded.

TRBJ1-1,NA,few,TRBV23-1,CASSPAPGLNTEAFF,TGCGCCAGCAGTCCCGCTCCGGGCCTTAACACTGAAGCTTTCTTT
TRBJ2-3,NA,NA,TRBV5-1,CASSLGGPRDTQYF,TGCGCCAGCAGCTTGGGAGGACCCCGAGATACGCAGTATTTT
TRBJ1-1,NA,NA,TRBV13,CASSTRDSMNTEAFF,TGTGCCAGCAGCACGAGAGACAGTATGAACACTGAAGCTTTCTTT
TRBJ2-7,NA,few,TRBV27,CASSRLAGYEQYF,TGTGCCAGCAGTCGCCTCGCGGGTTACGAGCAGTACTTC
TRBJ1-1,NA,many,TRBV2,CASSRFQGRAEAFF,TGTGCCAGCAGTCGTTTTCAGGGCCGTGCTGAAGCTTTCTTT
TRBJ1-1,NA,few,TRBV11-1,CASSQQEQNTEAFF,TGTGCCAGCAGCCAACAGGAACAGAACACTGAAGCTTTCTTT
TRBJ2-1,NA,NA,TRBV29-1,CSVDGDQLVEQFF,TGCAGCGTTGATGGGGACCAGTTGGTTGAGCAGTTCTTC
TRBJ2-2,TRBD2,NA,TRBV7-2,CASSPRLAGAGELFF,TGTGCCAGCAGCCCAAGACTAGCGGGAGCCGGGGAGCTGTTTTTT
TRBJ1-5,NA,NA,TRBV30,CAWSIAGGSNQPQHF,TGTGCCTGGAGCATAGCCGGTGGGAGCAATCAGCCCCAGCATTTT
TRBJ2-7,TRBD1,NA,TRBV4-1,CASSPIPTGAGEQYF,TGCGCCAGCAGCCCCATACCGACAGGGGCAGGCGAGCAGTACTTC
TRBJ2-3,NA,few,TRBV28,CASSLGGASTDTQYF,TGTGCCAGCAGTTTAGGCGGGGCGAGCACAGATACGCAGTATTTT
TRBJ2-7,NA,NA,TRBV13,CASRIRGGSTYEQYF,TGTGCCAGCAGAATAAGGGGGGGCAGCACCTACGAGCAGTACTTC
TRBJ2-3,NA,NA,TRBV5-1,CASSDPGTDTQYF,TGCGCCAGCTCCGATCCCGGCACAGATACGCAGTATTTT
TRBJ2-3,NA,NA,TRBV29-1,CSVEGRYTDTQYF,TGCAGCGTTGAGGGGAGGTACACAGATACGCAGTATTTT
TRBJ1-1,NA,NA,TRBV11-2,CASSSQIRGTEAFF,TGTGCCAGCAGCTCACAGATCAGGGGAACTGAAGCTTTCTTT
TRBJ2-3,TRBD1,few,TRBV5-1,CASSGTGYSDTQYF,TGCGCCAGCTCCGGGACAGGGTATTCAGATACGCAGTATTTT
TRBJ2-4,NA,NA,TRBV5-4,CASSVDKNIQYF,TGTGCCAGCAGCGTCGACAAAAACATTCAGTACTTC
TRBJ1-5,NA,NA,TRBV30,CAWSRSTGPQHF,TGTGCCTGGAGTCGATCGACAGGGCCCCAGCATTTT
TRBJ2-3,NA,NA,TRBV9,CASSVLGGDTQYF,TGTGCCAGCAGCGTTCTGGGGGGTGATACGCAGTATTTT